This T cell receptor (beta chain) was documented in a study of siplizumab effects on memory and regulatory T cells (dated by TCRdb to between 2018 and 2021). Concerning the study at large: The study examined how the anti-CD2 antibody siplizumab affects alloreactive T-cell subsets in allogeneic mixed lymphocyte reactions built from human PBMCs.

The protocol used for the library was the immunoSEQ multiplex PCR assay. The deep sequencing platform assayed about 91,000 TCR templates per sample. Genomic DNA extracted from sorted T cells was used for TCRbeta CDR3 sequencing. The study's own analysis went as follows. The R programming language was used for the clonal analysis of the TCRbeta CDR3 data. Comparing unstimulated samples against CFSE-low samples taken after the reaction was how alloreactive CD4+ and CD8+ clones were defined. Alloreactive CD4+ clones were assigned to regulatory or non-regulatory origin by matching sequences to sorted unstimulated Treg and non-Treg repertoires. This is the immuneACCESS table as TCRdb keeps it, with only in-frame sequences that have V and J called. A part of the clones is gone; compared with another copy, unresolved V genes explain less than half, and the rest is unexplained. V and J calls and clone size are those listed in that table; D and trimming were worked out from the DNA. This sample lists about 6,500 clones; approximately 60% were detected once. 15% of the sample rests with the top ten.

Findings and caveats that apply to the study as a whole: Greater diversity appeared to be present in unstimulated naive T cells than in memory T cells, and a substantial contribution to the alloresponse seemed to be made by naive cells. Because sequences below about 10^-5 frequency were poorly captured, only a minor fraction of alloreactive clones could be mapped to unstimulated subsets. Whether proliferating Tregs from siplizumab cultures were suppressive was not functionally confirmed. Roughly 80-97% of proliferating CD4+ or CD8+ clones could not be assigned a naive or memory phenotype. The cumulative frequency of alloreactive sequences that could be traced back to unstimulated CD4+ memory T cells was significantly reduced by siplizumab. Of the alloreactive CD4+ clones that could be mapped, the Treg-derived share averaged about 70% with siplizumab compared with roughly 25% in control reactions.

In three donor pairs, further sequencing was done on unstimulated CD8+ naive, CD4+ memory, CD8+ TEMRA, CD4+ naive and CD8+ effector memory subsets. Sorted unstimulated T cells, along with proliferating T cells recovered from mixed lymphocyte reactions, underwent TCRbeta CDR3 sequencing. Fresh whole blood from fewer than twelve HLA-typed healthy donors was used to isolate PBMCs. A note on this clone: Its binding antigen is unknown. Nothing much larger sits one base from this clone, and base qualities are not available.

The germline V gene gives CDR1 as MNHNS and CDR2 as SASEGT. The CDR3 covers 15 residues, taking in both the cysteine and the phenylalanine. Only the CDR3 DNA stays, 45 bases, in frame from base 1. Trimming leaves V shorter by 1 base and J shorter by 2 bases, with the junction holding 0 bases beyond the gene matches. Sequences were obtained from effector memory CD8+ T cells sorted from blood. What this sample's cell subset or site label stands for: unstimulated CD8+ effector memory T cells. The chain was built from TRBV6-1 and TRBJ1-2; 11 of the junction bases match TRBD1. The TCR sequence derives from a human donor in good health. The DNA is TGTGCCAGCAGTGAAGGGACAGGGGGCAACTATGGCTACACCTTC. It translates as CASSEGTGGNYGYTF.